Following are 7 T cell receptor beta chains from one sample sequenced in a study of CD8+ T cells in alopecia areata. The treatment: oral pan-JAK inhibitor, 5-10 mg twice daily. Sequencing relied on a cDNA template that was reverse transcribed from extracted RNA. The assay was immunoSEQ multiplex PCR, and TCRdb's table has in-frame clones only and misses some. The table has about 200,000 clones, approximately 61% seen once. This specimen consisted of CD4+ T cells sorted from blood, obtained at week 24, from a patient treated with tofacitinib. The receptors stem from a human donor with alopecia areata.

This chain connects TRBV6-5 to TRBJ2-3; D perhaps matches TRBD1 (6 bases). V lost 5 bases to trimming and J lost 5 bases, with 14 bases between them. The CDR3 totals 14 residues. Per the germline V gene, CDR1 is MNHEY and CDR2 is SVGAGI. CDR3 in amino acids: CASSKTGYQDTQYF. CDR3 DNA: TGTGCCAGCAGTAAAACAGGGTATCAAGATACGCAGTATTTT.

V is TRBV7-2 and J is TRBJ1-1; D is possibly TRBD1 (5 bases). The CDR3 has 14 amino acids. From germline, CDR1 is SGHTA and CDR2 FQGNSA. V dropped 5 bases and J dropped 1 base, with 11 bases sitting between them. The CDR3 DNA is TGTGCCAGCAGCACTCGAGACAGGAACACTGAAGCTTTCTTT. Its translation is CASSTRDRNTEAFF.

The V call is TRBV7-6, the J call TRBJ1-1; tentative D call: TRBD1 (5 bases). CDR3 length: 14 residues. Looked up from germline, CDR1 is SGHVS and CDR2 is FNYEAQ. V was cut by 4 bases and J by 3 bases, with 12 bases left in between. CDR3 sequence reads: CASSSQGPHTEAFF. In DNA, the CDR3 is TGTGCCAGCAGCTCCCAGGGACCTCACACTGAAGCTTTCTTT. Full variable domain (remainder filled in from reference TRBV7-6 and TRBJ1-1): GAGVSQSPRYKVTKRGQDVALRCDPISGHVSLYWYRQALGQGPEFLTYFNYEAQQDKSGLPNDRFSAERPEGSISTLTIQRTEQRDSAMYRCASSSQGPHTEAFFGQGTRLTVV.

This clone has only a few counts. The V gene is TRBV29-1, the J gene TRBJ1-1, with D hard to call. Trimming removed 2 bases at V and 2 bases at J, with 9 bases between. Per the germline V gene, CDR1 is SQVTM and CDR2 is ANQGSEA. This CDR3 has 13 amino acids. The CDR3 sequence is CSVERDPNTEAFF. The CDR3 DNA is TGCAGCGTTGAAAGGGATCCAAACACTGAAGCTTTCTTT.

This clone was detected only once. This chain joins TRBV7-8 and TRBJ2-7; D is possibly TRBD1 or TRBD2 (6 bases each). The ends were cut back, 0 bases at V and 0 bases at J, with 18 bases in the middle. Germline loops: CDR1 SGHVS, CDR2 FQNEAQ. The CDR3 totals 18 residues. In nucleotides, the CDR3 is TGTGCCAGCAGCTTAGCAGGGGGGACGCAGCTCCTCTCCTACGAGCAGTACTTC. It yields the protein CASSLAGGTQLLSYEQYF.

The chain couples TRBV6-1 to TRBJ1-2; D not resolved. Trimming took off 1 base at V and 4 bases at J, with 13 bases between the two ends. Germline V lookup: CDR1 MNHNS, CDR2 SASEGT. The CDR3 length is 15 residues. CDR3 sequence reads: CASSEGRRRVYGYTF. The DNA of the CDR3 is TGTGCCAGCAGTGAAGGCAGGCGCCGAGTCTATGGCTACACCTTC.

The chain combines TRBV29-1 with TRBJ1-2, with unresolved D. CDR3 size: 15 residues. In germline, CDR1 is SQVTM, CDR2 ANQGSEA. Trimming took 2 bases from V and 4 from J, leaving 17 bases between them. The CDR3 DNA reads as TGCAGCGTTGAAATGATGGCCAGCCAGTTCTATGGCTACACCTTC. Residues: CSVEMMASQFYGYTF.